The T cell receptor (beta chain) under discussion was sequenced for a study of beta chain features in type 1 diabetes. In this sample, this clone turned up a few times. Reverse transcribing all isolated RNA meant expressed TCRB transcripts were sequenced. The assay was immunoSEQ multiplex PCR, and TCRdb's table has in-frame clones only and misses some. The profile shows about 900,000 clones, 15% to 20% of them singletons. The CDR3 covers 14 residues. CDR1 is SGHRS, CDR2 YFSETQ, per germline. Trimming cost V 2 bases and J 7 bases, with 16 bases left between them. Sample: naive CD4+ T cells from blood. The genes are TRBV5-1 and TRBJ2-7; tentative D call: TRBD2 (6 bases). The receptor was isolated from a woman aged 18-30 years in good health. The CDR3 DNA reads TGCGCCAGCAGCTTCACGGGAGAGACTGGGGAGCAGTACTTC. This sequence encodes CASSFTGETGEQYF.